The table lists the clone carrying this TCR beta chain with many counts. The antigen remains unidentified. This record comes from a study of regulatory T cells in long-lasting Graves disease. Regarding the study as a whole: TCR diversity was lower in persistent Graves' patients (versus newly diagnosed ones).

Time point here: persistent/refractory GD, antithyroid drugs over 5 years with positive TRAb. After RNA was extracted from PBMCs, the TCR library was made from it. Clinicians diagnosed Graves' disease using American Thyroid Association guidelines. Building the TCR beta libraries relied on iRepertoire HTBI primers, and CDR3 regions underwent Arm-PCR. One entry per CDR3 protein results from TCRdb running MiXCR on the multiplex PCR reads. The sample has a few hundred thousand distinct CDR3 sequences, 23% seen once. The sample here was peripheral blood mononuclear cells (PBMCs), taken when the disease was refractory, from a patient treated with antithyroid drugs. The source of this sequence is a female donor with Graves disease.

CDR3 bases: TGCAGTGCTAGAGATCTGGAAGAGGGCAAGACCCAGTACTTC. Protein sequence: CSARDLEEGKTQYF. The rearrangement links TRBV20-1 to TRBJ2-5; possible D gene TRBD2, 5 bases. V dropped 0 bases and J dropped 6 bases, with 14 bases sitting between them. The germline V gene encodes CDR1 DFQATT and CDR2 SNEGSKA (reference sequence). The CDR3 runs to 14 residues.